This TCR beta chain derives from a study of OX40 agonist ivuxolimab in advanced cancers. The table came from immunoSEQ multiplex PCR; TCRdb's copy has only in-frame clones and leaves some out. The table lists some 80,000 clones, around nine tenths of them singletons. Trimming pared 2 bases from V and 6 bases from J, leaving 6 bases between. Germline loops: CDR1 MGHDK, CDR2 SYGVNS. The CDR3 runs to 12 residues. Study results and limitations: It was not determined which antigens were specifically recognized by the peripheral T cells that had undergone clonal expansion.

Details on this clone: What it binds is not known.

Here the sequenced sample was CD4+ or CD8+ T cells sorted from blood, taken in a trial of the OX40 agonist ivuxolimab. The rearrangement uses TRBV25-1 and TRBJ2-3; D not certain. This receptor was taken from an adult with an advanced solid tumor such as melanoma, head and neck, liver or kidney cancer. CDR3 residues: CASSEGIDTQYF. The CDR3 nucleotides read TGTGCCAGCAGTGAAGGAATCGATACGCAGTATTTT.